These 29 T cell receptor beta chains share one sample of origin, sequenced in a study of shared clonotypes between healthy human individuals. Measured with immunoSEQ multiplex PCR; TCRdb has only the in-frame clones, and not every one. Seen here are some 350,000 clones, around two thirds observed once, and the top ten hold 9% to 12%. The sequenced sample was memory CD4+ T cells sorted from blood. Specified subset: CD45RA-negative fraction. The origin of the receptors is a man younger than 40 in good health.

J is TRBJ2-5 and V is TRBV5-1; D may be TRBD2 (6 bases). The CDR3 spans 15 residues. The ends were cut back, 1 base at V and 1 base at J, with 11 bases in the middle. Looked up from germline, CDR1 is SGHRS and CDR2 is YFSETQ. Here the CDR3 DNA reads TGCGCCAGCAGCTTGCGCGGGGTCCTCCAAGAGACCCAGTACTTC. Protein: CASSLRGVLQETQYF.

This clone was seen only once. This chain joins TRBV18 and TRBJ2-7, with TRBD1 matching over 9 bases. The V segment lost 3 bases and the J segment 4 bases; nucleotides outside the gene matches: 10. CDR1 is KGHSH and CDR2 is LQKENI in the germline V gene. The CDR3 extends over 16 amino acids. In nucleotides, the CDR3 is TGTGCCAGCTCACCCTCGATTGGGACAGGGTGGTACGAGCAGTACTTC. It translates to CASSPSIGTGWYEQYF.

The rearrangement joins TRBV5-1 to TRBJ2-5; no reliable D call. The V and J ends lost 2 bases and 3 bases respectively, with 11 bases between them. Germline CDR1 is SGHRS and CDR2 is YFSETQ. CDR3 length: 14 residues. The CDR3 sequence: CASSFFPAEETQYF. The CDR3 DNA follows: TGCGCCAGCAGCTTCTTCCCGGCCGAAGAGACCCAGTACTTC.

Turning to this clone: This may be a read error, as it is one base from a much larger clone. This chain uses TRBV7-2 with TRBJ1-2; no reliable D call. There are 14 residues in the CDR3. Germline V gene lookup returns CDR1 SGHTA and CDR2 FQGNSA. V was shortened by 5 bases and J by 8 bases, with 18 bases between the two germline ends. This CDR3 is CASSPTGPIAGYTF. Here the CDR3 DNA reads TGTGCCAGCAGCCCAACCGGGCCCATTGCGGGCTACACCTTC.

V and J are TRBV10-3 and TRBJ1-5, with TRBD1 matching over 12 bases. The CDR3 is 14 amino acids. Per germline, CDR1 ENHRY and CDR2 SYGVKD. The ends lost 9 bases at V and 6 bases at J; junction bases unmatched: 6. CDR3 region: CAIRGQGATQPQHF. The CDR3 DNA reads TGTGCCATTCGGGGACAGGGGGCGACTCAGCCCCAGCATTTT.

Of note for this clone: The same CDR3 is also encoded by other DNA sequences in this sample. The genes are TRBV19 and TRBJ1-5; TRBD1 aligns across 8 bases. The CDR3 has 16 amino acids. Looked up from germline, CDR1 is LNHDA and CDR2 is SQIVND (reference sequence). After removal of 7 bases from V and 0 bases from J, the junction contained 8 bases not matched to a gene. CDR3 DNA: TGTGCCAGTACCCTAGGACAGGGCAATAGCAATCAGCCCCAGCATTTT. Translated: CASTLGQGNSNQPQHF.

This clone was seen only a few times. The rearrangement links TRBV27 to TRBJ2-7; D is perhaps TRBD1 (6 bases). The V gene lost 1 base and the J gene lost 4 bases, with 14 bases spanning the gap. From germline, CDR1 is MNHEY and CDR2 SMNVEV (reference sequence). The CDR3 runs to 15 residues. CDR3 sequence: CASSLYQGLRYEQYF. CDR3 nucleotide sequence: TGTGCCAGCAGTTTATACCAGGGGTTGAGGTACGAGCAGTACTTC.

This clone was found many times. This chain links TRBV28 with TRBJ1-1; TRBD1 might be the D (6 bases). The CDR3 is made up of 14 amino acids. CDR1 MDHEN and CDR2 SYDVKM come from the germline V gene. Deletions cut 5 bases from V and 6 bases from J, with 16 bases between. The CDR3 sequence: CASSTPGVFPEAFF. The CDR3, as DNA: TGTGCCAGCAGTACTCCAGGGGTGTTCCCTGAAGCTTTCTTT.

The chain carries TRBV19 and TRBJ1-2, with no clear D. Germline V lookup: CDR1 LNHDA, CDR2 SQIVND (reference sequence). V was trimmed by 1 base and J by 2 bases, leaving 11 bases between them. CDR3 length equals 15 residues. The CDR3 DNA is TGTGCCAGTAGTATAGGGGGAGGCTGGAACTATGGCTACACCTTC. It codes for CASSIGGGWNYGYTF. The variable domain in full, with the rest retrieved from reference TRBV19 and TRBJ1-2, is DGGITQSPKYLFRKEGQNVTLSCEQNLNHDAMYWYRQDPGQGLRLIYYSQIVNDFQKGDIAEGYSVSREKKESFPLTVTSAQKNPTAFYLCASSIGGGWNYGYTFGSGTRLTVV.

This clone was recorded at least ten times. Other DNA variants within this sample encode the same CDR3. This rearrangement joins TRBV2 to TRBJ2-1, with D perhaps TRBD1 (5 bases). CDR1 and CDR2 from the germline V gene are SNHLY and FYNNEI. V lost 5 bases, J lost 5 bases, and 16 bases lay in between. The CDR3 loop spans 15 amino acids. Here the CDR3 DNA reads TGTGCCAGCAGTCACAGGTCGTCATTAAACAATGAGCAGTTCTTC. It specifies CASSHRSSLNNEQFF.

The sample holds a few counts of this clone. The rearrangement uses TRBV6-1 and TRBJ2-7; 8 positions match TRBD1. CDR1 and CDR2 from the germline V gene are MNHNS and SASEGT. CDR3 size: 16 residues. The V and J ends lost 2 bases and 0 bases, in that order; junction bases with no gene match: 6. CDR3 region: CASSEPGQGSSYEQYF. For the CDR3, the DNA is TGTGCCAGCAGTGAACCTGGACAGGGCAGCTCCTACGAGCAGTACTTC.

This rearrangement joins TRBV10-3 to TRBJ1-1; tentatively, D is TRBD1 (5 bases). From germline, CDR1 is ENHRY and CDR2 SYGVKD. V gave up 4 bases and J gave up 7 bases, with 19 bases separating them. The CDR3 runs to 15 residues. In DNA form, the CDR3 reads TGTGCCATCAGTGGTCGAGGGCCAGGGAACGATGAAGCTTTCTTT. Encoded protein: CAISGRGPGNDEAFF.

This chain connects TRBV18 to TRBJ1-4; 8 nucleotides agree with TRBD1. CDR1 and CDR2 (germline): KGHSH, LQKENI. CDR3 length equals 14 residues. After removal of 3 bases from V and 8 bases from J, the junction contained 5 bases not matched to a gene. In DNA, the CDR3 is TGTGCCAGCTCACCGGACAGGGCGGTCGAAAAACTGTTTTTT. The encoded protein is CASSPDRAVEKLFF.

This chain connects TRBV6-1 to TRBJ1-1; D is unresolved. V lost 4 bases and J 5 bases, leaving 11 bases between the germline ends. Germline CDR1 reads MNHNS; CDR2 reads SASEGT. The CDR3 has 13 residues. The CDR3 spells CASSVGWATEAFF. CDR3 in DNA: TGTGCCAGCAGTGTGGGATGGGCGACTGAAGCTTTCTTT.

The rearrangement uses TRBV5-4 and TRBJ2-7, with a possible D match to TRBD2 (5 bases). The V and J ends lost 3 bases and 2 bases respectively, with 12 bases between them. This CDR3 has 14 residues. Germline V gene lookup returns CDR1 SGHNT and CDR2 YYREEE (reference sequence). In DNA, the CDR3 is TGTGCCAGCAGCTCCGCGGGTAACCCCTACGAGCAGTACTTC. Amino acid sequence: CASSSAGNPYEQYF.

The CDR3 protein is CASSLSLGNEQFF. CDR3 sequence (DNA): TGCGCCAGCAGCTTGAGTCTGGGTAATGAGCAGTTCTTC. V usage is TRBV5-1 and J usage is TRBJ2-1; D unclear. Germline V gene lookup returns CDR1 SGHRS and CDR2 YFSETQ. V was clipped by 1 base and J by 7 bases, with 9 bases between them. This CDR3 is 13 amino acids long.

This rearrangement joins TRBV12-5 to TRBJ2-7; D is unresolved. V lost 6 bases and J 6 bases, leaving 15 bases between the germline ends. CDR1 and CDR2 from the germline V gene are LGHNT and FRNRAP. This CDR3 has 13 amino acids. CDR3 amino acids: CASGKDTWGEQYF. The CDR3 coding sequence is TGTGCTAGTGGCAAAGACACGTGGGGCGAGCAGTACTTC.

The V call is TRBV15, the J call TRBJ2-1, with TRBD2 identical over 10 bases. Germline loops: CDR1 LNHNV, CDR2 YYDKDF (reference sequence). There are 16 residues in the CDR3. The ends lost 6 bases at V and 3 bases at J; junction bases unmatched: 8. CDR3 amino acids: CATRRGEREGYNEQFF. CDR3 nucleotides: TGTGCCACCAGACGAGGAGAGCGGGAGGGCTACAATGAGCAGTTCTTC.

The chain couples TRBV15 to TRBJ2-7, with TRBD1 as a possible D gene (6 bases). Germline V lookup: CDR1 LNHNV, CDR2 YYDKDF (reference sequence). V was cut by 3 bases and J by 6 bases, with 12 bases left in between. This CDR3 is built from 13 residues. DNA for the CDR3: TGTGCCACCAGCAGCCCCAACAGGGCCGAGCAGTACTTC. It specifies CATSSPNRAEQYF.

The sample holds a few counts of this clone. This chain joins TRBV29-1 and TRBJ2-1; D perhaps matches TRBD2 (6 bases). This CDR3 contains 18 residues. Germline-derived CDR1 and CDR2 are SQVTM and ANQGSEA. The V end lost 0 bases, the J end lost 2 bases, and 20 bases lay between the germline ends. CDR3 in DNA: TGCAGCGTTGAAGATACCGGGGGAGGTGTCTCGGCCTACAATGAGCAGTTCTTC. Translation gives CSVEDTGGGVSAYNEQFF.

The genes are TRBV5-1 and TRBJ2-5; either TRBD1 or TRBD2 may fit D (5 bases each). V gave up 3 bases and J gave up 2 bases, with 11 bases separating them. CDR3 length: 14 residues. The germline V gene encodes CDR1 SGHRS and CDR2 YFSETQ. The CDR3 DNA reads as TGCGCCAGCAGCTCCACTTGGGGGCAAGAGACCCAGTACTTC. The encoded protein is CASSSTWGQETQYF.

The chain couples TRBV9 to TRBJ2-1, with 8 bases fitting TRBD2. After removal of 3 bases from V and 4 bases from J, the junction contained 9 bases not matched to a gene. CDR3 size: 16 residues. CDR1 SGDLS and CDR2 YYNGEE come from the germline V gene. The CDR3 nucleotides read TGTGCCAGCAGCGCCACAGCGGGAGCCACGTACAATGAGCAGTTCTTC. Residues: CASSATAGATYNEQFF. The complete variable domain, with remaining parts taken from reference TRBV9 and TRBJ2-1, reads DSGVTQTPKHLITATGQRVTLRCSPRSGDLSVYWYQQSLDQGLQFLIQYYNGEERAKGNILERFSAQQFPDLHSELNLSSLELGDSALYFCASSATAGATYNEQFFGPGTRLTVL.

This chain uses TRBV10-1 with TRBJ1-4; TRBD1 agrees at 7 bases. Germline CDR1 and CDR2: WNHNN and SYGVQD (reference sequence). The CDR3 has 15 amino acids. V gave up 4 bases and J gave up 1 base; unmatched junction bases: 3. This CDR3 is CASSGRQGTNEKLFF. CDR3 bases: TGCGCCAGCAGTGGAAGACAGGGAACTAATGAAAAACTGTTTTTT.

The chain recombines TRBV2 with TRBJ2-2, with D perhaps matching TRBD1 or TRBD2 (5 bases each). V lost 2 bases and J 7 bases, leaving 14 bases between the germline ends. The germline gives CDR1 SNHLY, CDR2 FYNNEI. The CDR3 consists of 15 residues. The DNA of the CDR3 is TGTGCCAGCAGTGAACTTTCCAGGGAGAACGGGGAGCTGTTTTTT. It is translated as CASSELSRENGELFF.

This chain joins TRBV6-1 and TRBJ2-7, with 7 bases aligning to TRBD1. This CDR3 has 20 residues. Germline-derived CDR1 and CDR2 are MNHNS and SASEGT. After removal of 2 bases from V and 2 bases from J, the junction contained 21 bases not matched to a gene. Written as DNA, the CDR3 is TGTGCCAGCAGTGAAAGGGCCCCCCTGCCGACAGGGAACTCCCCCTACGAGCAGTACTTC. Amino acid sequence: CASSERAPLPTGNSPYEQYF.

The chain carries TRBV25-1 and TRBJ2-5; D is perhaps TRBD2 (6 bases). The germline gives CDR1 MGHDK, CDR2 SYGVNS. CDR3 size: 14 residues. With 3 bases removed from V and 5 bases from J, the gap between germline ends came to 13 bases. CDR3 amino acids: CASSEAGLGETQYF. The DNA of the CDR3 is TGTGCCAGCAGTGAGGCGGGACTCGGGGAGACCCAGTACTTC.

This chain links TRBV5-1 with TRBJ2-2; maybe TRBD2 (6 bases). Germline V gives CDR1 SGHRS, CDR2 YFSETQ. CDR3 length equals 16 residues. The V gene lost 4 bases and the J gene lost 6 bases, with 19 bases spanning the gap. CDR3 sequence reads: CASSRTDYRLAGELFF. As DNA, the CDR3 is TGCGCCAGCAGCCGTACGGACTACCGACTTGCCGGGGAGCTGTTTTTT.

The V and J genes are TRBV19 and TRBJ2-2, with D perhaps matching TRBD2 (7 bases). Germline values: CDR1 LNHDA, CDR2 SQIVND (reference sequence). CDR3 length equals 15 residues. Trimming shortened V by 9 bases and J by 3 bases, and 17 bases separated the two germline ends. The chain's CDR3 is CASKGGAHHTGELFF. The CDR3 region has the DNA TGTGCCAGCAAAGGGGGGGCTCACCACACCGGGGAGCTGTTTTTT.

The V and J genes are TRBV9 and TRBJ2-7; 8 bases agree with TRBD1. Germline V gene lookup returns CDR1 SGDLS and CDR2 YYNGEE. The V gene end was trimmed by 2 bases and the J gene end by 3 bases; junction bases not matched to a gene: 4. The CDR3 has 14 amino acids. Here the CDR3 reads CASSVEGQGYEQYF. CDR3 coding DNA: TGTGCCAGCAGCGTTGAAGGACAGGGCTACGAGCAGTACTTC.